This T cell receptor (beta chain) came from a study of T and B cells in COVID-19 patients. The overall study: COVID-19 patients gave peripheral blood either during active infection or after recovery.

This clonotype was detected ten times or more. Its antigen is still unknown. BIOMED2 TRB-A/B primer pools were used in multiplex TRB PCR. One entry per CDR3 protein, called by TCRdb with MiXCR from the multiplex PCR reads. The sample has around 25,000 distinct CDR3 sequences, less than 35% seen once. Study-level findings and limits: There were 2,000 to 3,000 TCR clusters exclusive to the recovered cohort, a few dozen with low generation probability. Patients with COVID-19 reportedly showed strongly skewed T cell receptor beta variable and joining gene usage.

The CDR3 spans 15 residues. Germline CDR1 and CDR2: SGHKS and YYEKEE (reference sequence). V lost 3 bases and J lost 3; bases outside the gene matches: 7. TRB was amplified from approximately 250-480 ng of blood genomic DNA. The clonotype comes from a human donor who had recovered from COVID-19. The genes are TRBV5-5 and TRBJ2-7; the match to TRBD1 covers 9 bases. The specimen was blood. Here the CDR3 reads CASSSLDRGNYEQYF. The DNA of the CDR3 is TGTGCCAGCAGCTCCCTTGACAGGGGGAACTACGAGCAGTACTTC.